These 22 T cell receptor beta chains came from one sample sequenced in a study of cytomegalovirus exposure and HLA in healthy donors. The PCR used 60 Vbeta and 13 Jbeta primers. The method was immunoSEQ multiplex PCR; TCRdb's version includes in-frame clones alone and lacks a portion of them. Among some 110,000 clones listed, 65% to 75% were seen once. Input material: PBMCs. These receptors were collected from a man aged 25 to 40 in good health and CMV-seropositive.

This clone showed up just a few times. For the CDR3, the DNA is TGTGCCAGCAGCGAGTTTTCGACAGGGGAAAAGGGAAACACCATATATTTT. As protein: CASSEFSTGEKGNTIYF. V is TRBV9 and J is TRBJ1-3; 8 bases line up with TRBD1. Germline V gene data show CDR1 as SGDLS and CDR2 as YYNGEE. V shed 3 bases and J 4 bases; nucleotides not matched to a gene: 12. This CDR3 comprises 17 residues.

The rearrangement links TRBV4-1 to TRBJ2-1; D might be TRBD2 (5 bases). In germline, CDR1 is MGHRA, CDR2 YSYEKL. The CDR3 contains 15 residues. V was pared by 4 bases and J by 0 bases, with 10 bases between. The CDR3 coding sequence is TGCGCCAGCAGCCCCAGCGGTGGCTCCTACAATGAGCAGTTCTTC. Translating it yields CASSPSGGSYNEQFF.

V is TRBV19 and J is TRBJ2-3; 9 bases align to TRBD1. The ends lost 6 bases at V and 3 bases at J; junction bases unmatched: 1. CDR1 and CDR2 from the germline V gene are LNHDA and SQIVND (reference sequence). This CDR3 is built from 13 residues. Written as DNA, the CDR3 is TGTGCCAGTAGGGGGACAGGGACAGATACGCAGTATTTT. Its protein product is CASRGTGTDTQYF.

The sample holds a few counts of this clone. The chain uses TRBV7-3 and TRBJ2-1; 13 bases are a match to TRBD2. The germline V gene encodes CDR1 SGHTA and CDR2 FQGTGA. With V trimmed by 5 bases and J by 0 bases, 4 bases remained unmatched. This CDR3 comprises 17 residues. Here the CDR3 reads CASSPRLAGGSYNEQFF. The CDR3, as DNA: TGTGCCAGCAGCCCGCGACTAGCGGGGGGCTCCTACAATGAGCAGTTCTTC.

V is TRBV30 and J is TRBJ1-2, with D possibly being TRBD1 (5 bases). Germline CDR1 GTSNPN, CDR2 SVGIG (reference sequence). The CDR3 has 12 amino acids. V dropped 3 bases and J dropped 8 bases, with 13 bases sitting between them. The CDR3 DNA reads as TGTGCCTGGAGACGGGGGTCGTGGGGCTACACCTTC. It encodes CAWRRGSWGYTF.

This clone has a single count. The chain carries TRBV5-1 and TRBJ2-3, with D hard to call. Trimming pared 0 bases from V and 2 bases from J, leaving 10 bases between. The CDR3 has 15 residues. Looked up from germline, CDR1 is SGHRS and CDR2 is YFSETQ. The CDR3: CASSLGAPSTDTQYF. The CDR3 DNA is TGCGCCAGCAGCTTGGGCGCGCCATCCACAGATACGCAGTATTTT.

Here the CDR3 DNA reads TGTGCCATCAGTGGCTTAGGACGGGGGTCGGAGACCCAGTACTTC. Protein product: CAISGLGRGSETQYF. The gene calls are TRBV10-3 and TRBJ2-5, with a weak D call TRBD2 (6 bases). From germline, CDR1 is ENHRY and CDR2 SYGVKD. V was clipped by 4 bases and J by 5 bases, with 17 bases between them. CDR3 length: 15 residues.

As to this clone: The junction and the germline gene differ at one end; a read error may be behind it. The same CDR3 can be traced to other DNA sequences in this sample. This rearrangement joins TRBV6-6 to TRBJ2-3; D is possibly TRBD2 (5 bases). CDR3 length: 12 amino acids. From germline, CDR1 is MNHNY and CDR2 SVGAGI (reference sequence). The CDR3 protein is CASSYSRDTQYF. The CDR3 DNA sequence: TGTGCCAGCAGTTACTCGAGGGATACACAGTATTTT.

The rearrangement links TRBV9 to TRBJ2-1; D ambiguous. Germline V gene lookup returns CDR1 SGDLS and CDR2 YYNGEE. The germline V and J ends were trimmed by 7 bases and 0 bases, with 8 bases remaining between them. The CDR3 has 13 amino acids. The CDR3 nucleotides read TGTGCCAGCGGGCAGACCTCCTACAATGAGCAGTTCTTC. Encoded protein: CASGQTSYNEQFF.

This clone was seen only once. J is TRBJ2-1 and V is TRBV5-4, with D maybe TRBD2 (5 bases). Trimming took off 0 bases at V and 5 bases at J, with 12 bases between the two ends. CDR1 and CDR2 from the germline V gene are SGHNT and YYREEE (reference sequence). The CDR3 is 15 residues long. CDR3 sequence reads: CASSLEGLPDNEQFF. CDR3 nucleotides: TGTGCCAGCAGCTTGGAAGGACTCCCAGACAATGAGCAGTTCTTC.

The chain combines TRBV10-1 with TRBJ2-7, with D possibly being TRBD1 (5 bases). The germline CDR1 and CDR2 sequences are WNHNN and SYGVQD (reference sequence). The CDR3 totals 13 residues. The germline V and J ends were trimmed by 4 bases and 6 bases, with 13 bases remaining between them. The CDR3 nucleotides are TGCGCCAGCAGTGGTGACAGACCTTTCGAGCAGTACTTC. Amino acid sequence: CASSGDRPFEQYF.

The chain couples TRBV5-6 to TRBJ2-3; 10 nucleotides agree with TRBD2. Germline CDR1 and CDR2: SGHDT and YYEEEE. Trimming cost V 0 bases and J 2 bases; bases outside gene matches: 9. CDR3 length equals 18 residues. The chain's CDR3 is CASSLAFRLAGDTDTQYF. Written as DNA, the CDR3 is TGTGCCAGCAGCTTGGCCTTCCGGCTAGCGGGGGACACAGATACGCAGTATTTT.

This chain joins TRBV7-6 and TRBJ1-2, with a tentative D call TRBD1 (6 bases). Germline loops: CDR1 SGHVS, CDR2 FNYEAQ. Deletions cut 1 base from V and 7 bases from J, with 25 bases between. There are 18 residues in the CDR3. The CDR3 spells CASSLGLSPSGESGGYTF. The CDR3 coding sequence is TGTGCCAGCAGCTTAGGACTGAGCCCGTCAGGGGAATCGGGTGGCTACACCTTC.

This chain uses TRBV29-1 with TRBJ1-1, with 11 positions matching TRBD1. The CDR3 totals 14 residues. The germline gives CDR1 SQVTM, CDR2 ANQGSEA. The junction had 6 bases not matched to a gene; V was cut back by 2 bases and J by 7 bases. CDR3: CSVERSGQGDEAFF. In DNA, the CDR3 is TGCAGCGTTGAAAGGTCGGGACAGGGGGATGAAGCTTTCTTT.

The CDR3 DNA reads as TGTGCCAGCAACGCCGGACAGGGGGCCCATGAGCAGTTCTTC. Encoded protein: CASNAGQGAHEQFF. The rearrangement uses TRBV2 and TRBJ2-1; 11 bases align to TRBD1. CDR1 and CDR2 from the germline V gene are SNHLY and FYNNEI. The V segment lost 7 bases and the J segment 8 bases; nucleotides outside the gene matches: 7. The length of the CDR3 is 14 residues.

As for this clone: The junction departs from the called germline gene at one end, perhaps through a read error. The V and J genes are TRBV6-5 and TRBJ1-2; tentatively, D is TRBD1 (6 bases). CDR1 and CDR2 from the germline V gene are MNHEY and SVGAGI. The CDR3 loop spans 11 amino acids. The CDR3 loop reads CASRDSWSYPF. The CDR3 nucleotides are TGTGCCAGCAGGGACAGCTGGAGCTACCCCTTC.

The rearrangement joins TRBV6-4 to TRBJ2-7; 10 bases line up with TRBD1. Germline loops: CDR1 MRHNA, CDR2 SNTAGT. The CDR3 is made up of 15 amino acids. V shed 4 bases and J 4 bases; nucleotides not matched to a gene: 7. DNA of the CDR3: TGTGCCAGCAGTGTCGGACAGGGGGAATCTTACGAGCAGTACTTC. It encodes CASSVGQGESYEQYF.

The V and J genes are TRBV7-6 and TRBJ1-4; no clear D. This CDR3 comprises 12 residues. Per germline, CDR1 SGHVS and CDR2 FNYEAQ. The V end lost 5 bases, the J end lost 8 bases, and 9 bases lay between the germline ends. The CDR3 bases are TGTGCCAGCAGCCGCTGGAGGGAAAAACTGTTTTTT. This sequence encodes CASSRWREKLFF.

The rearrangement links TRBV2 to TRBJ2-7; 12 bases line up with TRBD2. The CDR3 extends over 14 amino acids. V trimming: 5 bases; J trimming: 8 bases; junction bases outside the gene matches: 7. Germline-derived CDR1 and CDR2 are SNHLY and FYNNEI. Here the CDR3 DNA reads TGTGCCAGCAGTTCTAGCGGGGGGGCCGGGCAGCAGTACTTC. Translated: CASSSSGGAGQQYF.

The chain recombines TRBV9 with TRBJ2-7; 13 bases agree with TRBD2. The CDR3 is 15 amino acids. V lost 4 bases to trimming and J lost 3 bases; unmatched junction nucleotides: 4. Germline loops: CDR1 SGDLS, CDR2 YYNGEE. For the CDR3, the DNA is TGTGCCAGCAGCCCGCGACTAGCGGGGGGCTACGAGCAGTACTTC. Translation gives CASSPRLAGGYEQYF.

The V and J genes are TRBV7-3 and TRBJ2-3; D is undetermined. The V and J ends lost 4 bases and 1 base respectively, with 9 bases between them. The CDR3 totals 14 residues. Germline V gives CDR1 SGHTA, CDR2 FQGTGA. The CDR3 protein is CASSSGRRTDTQYF. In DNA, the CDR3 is TGTGCCAGCAGCTCTGGCCGCCGCACAGATACGCAGTATTTT.

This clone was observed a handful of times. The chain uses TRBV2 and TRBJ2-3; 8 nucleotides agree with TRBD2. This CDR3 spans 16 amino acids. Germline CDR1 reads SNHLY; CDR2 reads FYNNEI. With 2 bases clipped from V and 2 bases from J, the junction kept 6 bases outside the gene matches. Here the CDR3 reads CASSERAGGLTDTQYF. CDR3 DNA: TGTGCCAGCAGTGAAAGGGCGGGGGGACTCACAGATACGCAGTATTTT.